These 6 T cell receptor beta chains originate from one sample sequenced in a study of T cells in tuberculosis. Sequenced by immunoSEQ multiplex PCR; TCRdb stores in-frame clones only, minus some. This repertoire shows approximately 59,000 clones, roughly 79% found once; its top ten account for about 13%. After thawing and overnight rest, PBMC were stained with GMM-loaded CD1B tetramer, viability dye and anti-CD3 for sorting. The CD1B tetramers carried C32 glucose monomycolate purified from Rhodococcus equi. The sequenced sample consisted of CD1b-GMM tetramer-negative cells sorted from PBMCs. The source of these receptors is an adult woman with latent tuberculosis.

The sample holds a few counts of this clone. This chain connects TRBV5-4 to TRBJ2-7; D is perhaps TRBD2 (6 bases). V was pared by 0 bases and J by 7 bases, with 14 bases between. Germline CDR1 is SGHNT and CDR2 is YYREEE (reference sequence). The CDR3 is 14 residues long. CDR3 sequence reads: CASSLAGAVWEQYF. In nucleotides, the CDR3 is TGTGCCAGCAGCTTGGCGGGAGCGGTGTGGGAGCAGTACTTC.

The V call is TRBV7-2, the J call TRBJ1-3; D gene uncertain. The CDR3 loop spans 12 amino acids. Trimming pared 7 bases from V and 2 bases from J, leaving 6 bases between. From germline, CDR1 is SGHTA and CDR2 FQGNSA. The CDR3 bases are TGTGCCAGCACCCTCGCTGGAAACACCATATATTTT. This codes for CASTLAGNTIYF.

This clone was counted only a few times. The V call is TRBV19, the J call TRBJ1-4; no clear D. Trimming took 8 bases from V and 6 from J, leaving 4 bases between them. The CDR3 loop spans 10 amino acids. Germline CDR1 and CDR2: LNHDA and SQIVND (reference sequence). The CDR3 nucleotides read TGTGCCAGTTCCGATGAAAAACTGTTTTTT. It encodes CASSDEKLFF. Using reference TRBV19 and TRBJ1-4 for the parts outside the CDR3, the full variable domain is DGGITQSPKYLFRKEGQNVTLSCEQNLNHDAMYWYRQDPGQGLRLIYYSQIVNDFQKGDIAEGYSVSREKKESFPLTVTSAQKNPTAFYLCASSDEKLFFGSGTQLSVL.

This clone was counted a single time. The V call is TRBV4-1, the J call TRBJ2-2; TRBD2 matches at 13 bases. CDR1 is MGHRA and CDR2 is YSYEKL in the germline V gene. This CDR3 comprises 19 residues. J lost 1 base, V lost 2 bases, and 7 bases had no gene match. CDR3 sequence: CASSQSGLAGTWNTGELFF. CDR3 sequence (DNA): TGCGCCAGCAGCCAATCGGGACTAGCGGGGACTTGGAACACCGGGGAGCTGTTTTTT.

A single count supports this clone. The same CDR3 also results from other DNA sequences found in this sample. V gene TRBV28 combines with J gene TRBJ1-6, with TRBD1 identical over 7 bases. CDR1 MDHEN and CDR2 SYDVKM come from the germline V gene. V was pared by 6 bases and J by 4 bases, with 6 bases of the junction left unmatched. CDR3 length: 15 amino acids. CDR3: CASRSGDRYNSPLHF. CDR3 nucleotide sequence: TGTGCCAGCAGGTCCGGGGACAGATATAATTCACCCCTCCACTTT.

The gene calls are TRBV2 and TRBJ1-5; a possible D gene is TRBD1 (6 bases). Trimming took 6 bases from V and 0 from J, leaving 9 bases between them. The germline V gene has CDR1 SNHLY and CDR2 FYNNEI. This CDR3 contains 14 residues. The CDR3 loop is CASRQGNSNQPQHF. CDR3 DNA sequence: TGTGCCAGCAGACAGGGCAATAGCAATCAGCCCCAGCATTTT.